A single sample is the source of the 12 T cell receptor beta chains below, sequenced in a study of T cells in Graves' hyperthyroidism and ophthalmopathy. Amplification of TCR beta CDR3 regions was performed using RNA transcripts as template. Carried out on the TCR CDR3, a first-round RT-PCR used the HTBI primer set. Each CDR3 protein gets one entry after TCRdb re-called the multiplex PCR reads with MiXCR. The data hold 370,000 or so distinct CDR3 sequences, with 15% to 19% observed a single time. The sample taken for sequencing was blood. These TCRs come from a young woman with Graves' hyperthyroidism that later progressed to Graves' ophthalmopathy.

This clonotype was seen repeatedly, ten times or more. The chain joins TRBV28 to TRBJ2-7; no definite D call. Germline CDR1 MDHEN, CDR2 SYDVKM. There are 18 residues in the CDR3. V lost 1 base to trimming and J lost 1 base, with 20 bases between them. The CDR3 sequence: CASSLSALGWASSYEQYF. The DNA of the CDR3 is TGTGCCAGCAGTTTATCCGCCTTAGGGTGGGCGTCATCCTACGAGCAGTACTTC.

As concerns this clonotype: Possible read error: a much larger clone is one base away. Since no conserved phenylalanine or tryptophan closes the CDR3, a read error is the likely cause. The chain recombines TRBV10-3 with TRBJ2-7; perhaps TRBD2 as D (5 bases). Trimming cost V 3 bases and J 0 bases, with 15 bases left between them. This CDR3 spans 16 amino acids. Germline values: CDR1 ENHRY, CDR2 SYGVKD. The CDR3: CAISDPRTGSSYEQYL. Written as DNA, the CDR3 is TGTGCCATCAGTGACCCTCGGACTGGGAGCTCCTACGAGCAGTACCTC.

The chain has TRBV12-3 or TRBV12-4 and TRBJ2-4; D is unclear. Trimming took off 1 base at V and 2 bases at J, with 9 bases between the two ends. The length of the CDR3 is 15 residues. DNA of the CDR3: TGTGCCAGCAGTTTAGGCGGCAGCACCAAAAACATTCAGTACTTC. This gives the protein CASSLGGSTKNIQYF.

This clonotype occurred many times. The gene calls are TRBV27 and TRBJ2-3; D is unclear. Trimming took 6 bases from V and 6 from J, leaving 13 bases between them. Germline V lookup: CDR1 MNHEY, CDR2 SMNVEV (reference sequence). The CDR3 loop spans 13 amino acids. CDR3 bases: TGTGCCAGCAGCCGGAACATGCAGGATACGCAGTATTTT. This gives the protein CASSRNMQDTQYF.

The chain uses TRBV13 and TRBJ2-2; weak D call: TRBD1 (6 bases). Between the trimmed V and J ends, which lost 7 bases and 2 bases, there was a span of 14 bases. The CDR3 covers 15 residues. Germline CDR1 and CDR2: PRHDT and FYEKMQ (reference sequence). The chain's CDR3 is CASTELRGNTGELFF. The CDR3 DNA sequence: TGTGCCAGCACCGAGCTCAGGGGAAACACCGGGGAGCTGTTTTTT. The full variable domain, rest sourced from reference TRBV13 and TRBJ2-2, is AAGVIQSPRHLIKEKRETATLKCYPIPRHDTVYWYQQGPGQDPQFLISFYEKMQSDKGSIPDRFSAQQFSDYHSELNMSSLELGDSALYFCASTELRGNTGELFFGEGSRLTVL.

There are many counts of this clonotype. The chain recombines TRBV12-3 or TRBV12-4 with TRBJ2-3, with TRBD2 as a possible D gene (5 bases). V was cut by 9 bases and J by 0 bases, with 7 bases left in between. The CDR3 has 12 residues. The CDR3 DNA is TGTGCCAGGGAGGCAAGCACAGATACGCAGTATTTT. It codes for CAREASTDTQYF.

The table lists this clonotype with a few counts. This chain connects TRBV5-6 to TRBJ2-1; D is possibly TRBD1 or TRBD2 (5 bases each). The V end lost 2 bases, the J end lost 4 bases, and 16 bases lay between the germline ends. The CDR3 consists of 16 residues. CDR1 is SGHDT and CDR2 is YYEEEE in the germline V gene. In DNA, the CDR3 is TGTGCCAGCAGCTTTGAAAGTGAGGGACCGTACAATGAGCAGTTCTTC. The encoded protein is CASSFESEGPYNEQFF.

About this clonotype itself: A clone one base away is much larger, so this may be a read error. The chain uses TRBV20-1 and TRBJ1-1; D might be TRBD1 (6 bases). Germline CDR1 and CDR2: DFQATT and SNEGSKA (reference sequence). Trimming shortened V by 6 bases and J by 6 bases, and 20 bases separated the two germline ends. The CDR3 totals 14 residues. The CDR3 DNA reads as TGCAGTGCCGACCAACAGGGTCTATACCCTGAAGCTTTCTTT. This translates into CSADQQGLYPEAFF.

This clonotype was seen ten or more times. The rearrangement links TRBV20-1 to TRBJ2-7, with TRBD2 as a possible D gene (6 bases). Trimming removed 0 bases at V and 1 base at J, with 13 bases between. The germline V gene has CDR1 DFQATT and CDR2 SNEGSKA (reference sequence). CDR3 size: 15 residues. The CDR3 sequence: CSARDQTRPSYEQYF. CDR3 sequence (DNA): TGCAGTGCTAGAGACCAGACTAGGCCATCCTACGAGCAGTACTTC.

About this clonotype itself: An end of the junction differs from the germline gene, which may be a read error. This chain connects TRBV6-1 to TRBJ2-7; 12 bases align to TRBD2. The germline V gene encodes CDR1 MNHNS and CDR2 SASEGT. This CDR3 has 15 residues. In DNA, the CDR3 is TGCGCCAGCAGGGAGACTAGCGGGAGCTCCTACGAGCAGTACTTC. Residues: CASRETSGSSYEQYF.

There are a few counts of this clonotype. The rearrangement uses TRBV28 and TRBJ1-1; 7 positions agree with TRBD1. Germline CDR1 and CDR2: MDHEN and SYDVKM. V lost 0 bases, J lost 10 bases, and 20 bases stayed unmatched. The CDR3 is 18 residues long. CDR3 in amino acids: CASSLWPGQVYPRGGAFF. The CDR3 DNA is TGTGCCAGCAGTTTATGGCCTGGACAGGTCTACCCCCGCGGGGGAGCTTTCTTT.

V gene TRBV20-1 combines with J gene TRBJ2-1; no clear D gene. V lost 6 bases and J lost 9, with 18 bases in between. CDR1 is DFQATT, CDR2 SNEGSKA, per germline (reference sequence). The CDR3 has 13 residues. CDR3 sequence: CSAPQEGSGEQFF. Written as DNA, the CDR3 is TGCAGTGCCCCGCAGGAAGGCAGTGGTGAGCAGTTCTTC.